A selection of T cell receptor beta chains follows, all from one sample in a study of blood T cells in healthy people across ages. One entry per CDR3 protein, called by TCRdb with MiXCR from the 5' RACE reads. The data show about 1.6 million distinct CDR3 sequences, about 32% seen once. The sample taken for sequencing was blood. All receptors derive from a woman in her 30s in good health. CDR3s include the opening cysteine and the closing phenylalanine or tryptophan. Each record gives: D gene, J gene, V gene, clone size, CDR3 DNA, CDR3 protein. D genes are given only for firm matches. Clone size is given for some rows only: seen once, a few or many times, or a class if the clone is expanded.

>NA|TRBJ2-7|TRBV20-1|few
TGCAGTGCTACCGGGACTGGGATCTCCTACGAGCAGTACTTC
CSATGTGISYEQYF
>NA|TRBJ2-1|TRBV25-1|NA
TGTGCCAGCAGTGAATATATTTCGAAGACTGGTAGCTCCTACAATGAGCAGTTCTTC
CASSEYISKTGSSYNEQFF
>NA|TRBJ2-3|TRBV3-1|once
TGTGCCAGCAGCCGAGCAAGGACTTACACAGATACGCAGTATTTT
CASSRARTYTDTQYF
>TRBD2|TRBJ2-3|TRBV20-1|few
TGCAGTGCTGGGGATCTAGCGGGGGGTAGCACAGATACGCAGTATTTT
CSAGDLAGGSTDTQYF
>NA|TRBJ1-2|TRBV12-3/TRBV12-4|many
TGTGCCAGCAGCCGGAACTATGGCTACACCTTC
CASSRNYGYTF
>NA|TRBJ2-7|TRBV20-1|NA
TGCAGTGCCGGGTTGGTCGAGCAGTACTTC
CSAGLVEQYF
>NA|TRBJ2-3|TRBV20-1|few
TGCAGTGCTAGGATGAACACAGATACGCAGTATTTT
CSARMNTDTQYF
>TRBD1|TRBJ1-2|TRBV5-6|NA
TGTGCCAGCAGCTTGAGGGGGACAGGGTCTAACTATGGCTACACCTTC
CASSLRGTGSNYGYTF
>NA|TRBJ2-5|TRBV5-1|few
TGCGCCAGCAGCTTTGAGAAGACCCAGTACTTC
CASSFEKTQYF
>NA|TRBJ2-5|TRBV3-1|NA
TGTGCCAGCAGCCAGATTGAACTAGCCTACAATGGGCAGTACTTC
CASSQIELAYNGQYF
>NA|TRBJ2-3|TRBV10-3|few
TGTGCCATCAGTGTGTCAGGGACAGATACGCAGTATTTT
CAISVSGTDTQYF
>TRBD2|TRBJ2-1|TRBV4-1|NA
TGCGCCAGCAGCCAATCAACGGGACTAACGGGAGGCGAGCAGTTCTTC
CASSQSTGLTGGEQFF
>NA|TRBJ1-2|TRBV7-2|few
TGTGCCAGCAGCTTCGACCGATCTAACTATGGCTACACCTTC
CASSFDRSNYGYTF
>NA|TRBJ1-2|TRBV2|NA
TGTGCCAGCAGTGAAGCGCGGGGGGGCCGTGGCTACACCTTC
CASSEARGGRGYTF
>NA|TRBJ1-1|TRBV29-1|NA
TGCAGCGTTGAAGGCATCCTGGGAGCTTTCTTT
CSVEGILGAFF
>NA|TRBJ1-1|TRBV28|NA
TGTGCCAGCAGTACCGTGAGGGCAGGGAACACTGAAGCTTTCTTT
CASSTVRAGNTEAFF
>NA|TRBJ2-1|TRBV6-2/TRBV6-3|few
TGTGCCAGCAGTTACGCCGGTAGGGTTGAGCAGTTCTTC
CASSYAGRVEQFF
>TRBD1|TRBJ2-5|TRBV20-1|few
TGCAGTGCTAGAGGAGGGGGACAGGGGCAAGAGACCCAGTACTTC
CSARGGGQGQETQYF
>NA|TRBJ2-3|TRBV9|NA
TGTGCCAGCAGCACTAGCGACAGGGGTTGGACTGATACGCAGTATTTT
CASSTSDRGWTDTQYF
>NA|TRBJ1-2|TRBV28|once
TGTGCCAGCAGTCCCACGCCTTCATACATCGGCTACACCTTC
CASSPTPSYIGYTF
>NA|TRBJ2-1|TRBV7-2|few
TGTGCCAGCAGCGTATCGAGGGGCCCACTTTACAATGAGCAGTTCTTC
CASSVSRGPLYNEQFF
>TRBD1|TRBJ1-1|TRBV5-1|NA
TGCGCCAGCAGCCCGAGGCCAGGGGGCGCGAACACTGAAGCTTTCTTT
CASSPRPGGANTEAFF
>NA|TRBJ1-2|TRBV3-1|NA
TGTGCCAGCAGCCAAGATTCGCGGACAGATTATGGCTACACCTTC
CASSQDSRTDYGYTF
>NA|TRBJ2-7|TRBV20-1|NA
TGCAGTGCTAGTAGGCAGGGGCACGAGCAGTACTTC
CSASRQGHEQYF
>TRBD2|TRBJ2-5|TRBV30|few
TGTGCCTGGAGTGTACGGGTCTTCACCCCTACTAGCGGGGAGCCCCAAGAGACCCAGTACTTC
CAWSVRVFTPTSGEPQETQYF
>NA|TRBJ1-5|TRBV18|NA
TGTGCCAGCTCAACCACAGGGACGGGGGTTCAGCCCCAGCATTTT
CASSTTGTGVQPQHF
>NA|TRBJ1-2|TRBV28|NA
TGTGCCAGCAGTTTATCTTCGACAGGAATTCGGGGCTACACCTTC
CASSLSSTGIRGYTF
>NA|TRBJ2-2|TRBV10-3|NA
TGTGCCATCACTGCCTTTACAAGTCATCTGGGCACCGGGGAGCTGTTTTTT
CAITAFTSHLGTGELFF
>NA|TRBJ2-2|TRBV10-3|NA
TGTGCCATCAGTGAGCTGGGGTTGAGAGGGGACACCGGGGAGCTGTTTTTT
CAISELGLRGDTGELFF
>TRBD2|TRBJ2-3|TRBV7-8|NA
TGTGCCAGCAGCCCTCGGGGTAGCGGGAACCGGGATACTCAGTATTTT
CASSPRGSGNRDTQYF
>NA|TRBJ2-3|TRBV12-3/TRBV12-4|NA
TGTGCCAGCACGGCAGGGGACCCAGATACGCAGTATTTT
CASTAGDPDTQYF
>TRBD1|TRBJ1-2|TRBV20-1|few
TGCAGTGCATCCCCCGGGACAGGGGCGTGGGACTATGGCTACACCTTC
CSASPGTGAWDYGYTF
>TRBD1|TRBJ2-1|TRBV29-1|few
TGCAGCGTCCAGGCAAGGGGGCTCAATGAGCAGTTCTTC
CSVQARGLNEQFF
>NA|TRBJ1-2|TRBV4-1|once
TGCGCCAGCAGCCAAGAGGAGATTAACGTTAACTATGGCTGCACCTTC
CASSQEEINVNYGCTF
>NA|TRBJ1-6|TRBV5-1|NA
TGCGCCAGCAGCTTGGCCGGGATACGCAATTCACCCCTCCACTTT
CASSLAGIRNSPLHF
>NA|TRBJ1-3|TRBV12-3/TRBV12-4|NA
TGTGCCAGCGTTGATCGAGTCTCTGGAAACACCATATATTTT
CASVDRVSGNTIYF
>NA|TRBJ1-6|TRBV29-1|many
TGCAGCGTTGAAGAGGGGGTGGGATCACCCCTCCACTTT
CSVEEGVGSPLHF
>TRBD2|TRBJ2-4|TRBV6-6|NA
TGTGCCAGCAGCCATAGGGGGCGGGGGGGAAACATTCAGTACTTC
CASSHRGRGGNIQYF
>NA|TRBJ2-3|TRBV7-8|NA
TGTGCCAGCAGCTTAGCGGCCGGAATGCAACCGTATACGCAGTATTTT
CASSLAAGMQPYTQYF
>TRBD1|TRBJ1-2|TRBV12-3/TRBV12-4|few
TGTGCCAGCAGTTCCAAAGCTCGACAGGGTCCTGGCTACACCTTC
CASSSKARQGPGYTF